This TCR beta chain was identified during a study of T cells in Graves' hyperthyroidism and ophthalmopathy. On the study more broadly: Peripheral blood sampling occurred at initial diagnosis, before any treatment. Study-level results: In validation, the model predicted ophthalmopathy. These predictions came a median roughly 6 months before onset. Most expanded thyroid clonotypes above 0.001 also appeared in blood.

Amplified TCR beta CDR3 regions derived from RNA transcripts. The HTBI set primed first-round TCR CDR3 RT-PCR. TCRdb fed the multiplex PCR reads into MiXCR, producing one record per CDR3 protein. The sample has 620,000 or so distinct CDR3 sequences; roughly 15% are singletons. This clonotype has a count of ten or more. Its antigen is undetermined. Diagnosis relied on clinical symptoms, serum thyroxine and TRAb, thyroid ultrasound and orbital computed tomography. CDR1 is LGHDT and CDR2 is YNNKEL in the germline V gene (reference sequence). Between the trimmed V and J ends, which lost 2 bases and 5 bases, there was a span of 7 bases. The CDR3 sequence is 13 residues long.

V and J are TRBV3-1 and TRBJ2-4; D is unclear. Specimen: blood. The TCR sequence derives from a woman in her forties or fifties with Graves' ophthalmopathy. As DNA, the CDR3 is TGTGCCAGCAGCCAACCCGTCCAAAACATTCAGTACTTC. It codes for CASSQPVQNIQYF.